Each of the 23 T cell receptor beta chains below was sequenced from the same sample in a study of CD8 T cells in Susac syndrome. RNA, at about 0.45 to 1 ug, was reverse transcribed with random hexamers. TCRdb fed the immunoSEQ multiplex PCR reads into MiXCR, producing one record per CDR3 protein. The data show 150,000 to 200,000 distinct CDR3 sequences, approximately 93% seen once. Sequencing input: CD4+ T cells from PBMCs. All receptors come from a human donor with multiple sclerosis.

The rearrangement joins TRBV3-1 to TRBJ1-1; D gene uncertain. Germline assignment: CDR1 LGHDT and CDR2 YNNKEL (reference sequence). Trimming removed 2 bases from V and 7 bases from J, with 11 bases in between. The CDR3 loop spans 13 amino acids. DNA of the CDR3: TGTGCCAGCAGCCAATCGGGTATTGGTGAAGCTTTCTTT. The encoded protein is CASSQSGIGEAFF. Filled out from reference TRBV3-1 and TRBJ1-1, the complete variable domain reads DTAVSQTPKYLVTQMGNDKSIKCEQNLGHDTMYWYKQDSKKFLKIMFSYNNKELIINETVPNRFSPKSPDKAHLNLHINSLELGDSAVYFCASSQSGIGEAFFGQGTRLTVV.

V and J are TRBV5-4 and TRBJ2-1; 12 nucleotides align to TRBD2. After removal of 4 bases from V and 5 bases from J, the junction contained 4 bases not matched to a gene. Germline assignment: CDR1 SGHNT and CDR2 YYREEE (reference sequence). The length of the CDR3 is 15 residues. DNA of the CDR3: TGTGCCAGCAGCCTTTGGACTAGCGGGGACAATGAGCAGTTCTTC. It is translated as CASSLWTSGDNEQFF.

The chain is built from TRBV27 and TRBJ1-2, with no clear D. Looked up from germline, CDR1 is MNHEY and CDR2 is SMNVEV (reference sequence). This CDR3 is built from 15 residues. V gave up 7 bases and J gave up 5 bases, with 20 bases separating them. DNA of the CDR3: TGTGCCAGCACCTCGAAGGCGGGGTTCGGGTATGGCTACACCTTC. This codes for CASTSKAGFGYGYTF.

The chain recombines TRBV29-1 with TRBJ2-5, with D maybe TRBD2 (6 bases). Per germline, CDR1 SQVTM and CDR2 ANQGSEA. The CDR3 runs to 11 residues. V was cut by 8 bases and J by 5 bases, with 12 bases left in between. The CDR3 is CSTGEVETQYF. CDR3 in DNA: TGCAGCACGGGGGAAGTGGAGACCCAGTACTTC.

The chain uses TRBV6-1 and TRBJ1-4; TRBD1 matches at 7 bases. This CDR3 comprises 14 residues. Germline V lookup: CDR1 MNHNS, CDR2 SASEGT. Trimming took 6 bases from V and 7 from J; bases not matched to a gene: 8. The CDR3 DNA reads TGTGCCAGCAGGGCCGGGACAGTCGGTGAAAAACTGTTTTTT. Its translation: CASRAGTVGEKLFF.

V and J are TRBV7-8 and TRBJ2-5; D may be TRBD2 (5 bases). Trimming took 6 bases from V and 5 from J, leaving 16 bases between them. CDR3 length equals 14 residues. The germline V gene encodes CDR1 SGHVS and CDR2 FQNEAQ. CDR3 nucleotides: TGTGCCAGCAGTCCCGCCGGGGATTGGGAGACCCAGTACTTC. It is translated as CASSPAGDWETQYF.

This chain uses TRBV5-1 with TRBJ1-2; D gene ambiguous. The CDR3 contains 16 residues. V lost 4 bases, J lost 6 bases, and 22 bases lay in between. Germline CDR1 reads SGHRS; CDR2 reads YFSETQ. The CDR3 bases are TGCGCCAGCAGCCAAGCTGGGGTAGTCTATGCTAATGGCTACACCTTC. Protein product: CASSQAGVVYANGYTF.

The chain is built from TRBV30 and TRBJ1-4; no firm D call. Per the germline V gene, CDR1 is GTSNPN and CDR2 is SVGIG (reference sequence). The V gene lost 7 bases and the J gene lost 6 bases, with 9 bases spanning the gap. The CDR3 spans 11 residues. The CDR3 DNA reads as TGTGCCTCGGTGATTGATGAAAAACTGTTTTTT. Translated: CASVIDEKLFF. Drawing the rest from reference TRBV30 and TRBJ1-4, the complete variable domain is SQTIHQWPATLVQPVGSPLSLECTVEGTSNPNLYWYRQAAGRGLQLLFYSVGIGQISSEVPQNLSASRPQDRQFILSSKKLLLSDSGFYLCASVIDEKLFFGSGTQLSVL.

The chain employs TRBV19 and TRBJ1-1; maybe TRBD1 (5 bases). Germline CDR1 and CDR2: LNHDA and SQIVND (reference sequence). CDR3 length: 17 amino acids. Trimming removed 6 bases from V and 4 bases from J, with 24 bases in between. In nucleotides, the CDR3 is TGTGCCAGTAGCCTCCGTTATGGCAGGGATCCGAGCACTGAAGCTTTCTTT. Amino acid sequence: CASSLRYGRDPSTEAFF.

This rearrangement joins TRBV4-1 to TRBJ2-7; the match to TRBD2 covers 8 bases. Germline trimming cut 0 bases from V and 2 bases from J; bases unmatched to any gene: 9. The CDR3 runs to 17 residues. CDR1 is MGHRA, CDR2 YSYEKL, per germline. The CDR3 sequence is CASSQDRLAGPTYEQYF. DNA for the CDR3: TGCGCCAGCAGCCAAGATCGGTTAGCGGGACCTACCTACGAGCAGTACTTC.

The chain combines TRBV5-4 with TRBJ1-4; D is undetermined. Trimming took 2 bases from V and 10 from J, leaving 9 bases between them. Germline V lookup: CDR1 SGHNT, CDR2 YYREEE (reference sequence). This CDR3 has 12 amino acids. The CDR3 region is CASSLSLGKLFF. The CDR3 DNA follows: TGTGCCAGCAGCTTATCATTGGGAAAACTGTTTTTT.

The J gene is TRBJ1-4, the V gene TRBV5-1, with TRBD1 matching over 7 bases. The CDR3 runs 15 residues. Germline CDR1 is SGHRS and CDR2 is YFSETQ. V was clipped by 3 bases and J by 2 bases; unmatched bases: 4. The CDR3 nucleotides are TGCGCCAGCAGCTCCCAAGGGGGCACTAATGAAAAACTGTTTTTT. Its translation is CASSSQGGTNEKLFF.

This rearrangement joins TRBV6-2 or TRBV6-3 to TRBJ2-5, with TRBD1 identical over 9 bases. The CDR3 consists of 14 residues. With V trimmed by 7 bases and J by 5 bases, 8 bases remained unmatched. Germline CDR1 reads MNHEY; CDR2 reads SVGEGT. The CDR3 bases are TGTGCCAGCAACAGGGACAGGGATGTCGAGACCCAGTACTTC. Residues: CASNRDRDVETQYF.

The chain joins TRBV3-1 to TRBJ2-2; TRBD2 agrees at 7 bases. Germline CDR1 reads LGHDT; CDR2 reads YNNKEL (reference sequence). V lost 4 bases, J lost 0 bases, and 11 bases stayed unmatched. The CDR3 covers 18 residues. This chain's CDR3 is CASSPQAPLAANTGELFF. The CDR3 DNA sequence: TGTGCCAGCAGCCCACAAGCCCCTCTAGCGGCGAACACCGGGGAGCTGTTTTTT.

The genes are TRBV5-4 and TRBJ1-1, with D unclear. Germline V CDR1 and CDR2: SGHNT, YYREEE (reference sequence). Trimming took 3 bases from V and 0 from J, leaving 6 bases between them. The CDR3 totals 13 residues. CDR3: CASSSVMNTEAFF. CDR3 nucleotides: TGTGCCAGCAGCTCCGTCATGAACACTGAAGCTTTCTTT.

The rearrangement links TRBV10-3 to TRBJ1-6; TRBD1 aligns across 8 bases. CDR3 length: 14 residues. The germline V gene has CDR1 ENHRY and CDR2 SYGVKD. The trim removed 5 bases at V and 7 bases at J, leaving 4 bases unmatched. This CDR3 reads CAISQGARNSPLHF. DNA of the CDR3: TGTGCCATCAGTCAGGGGGCGCGGAATTCACCCCTCCACTTT.

The chain employs TRBV12-3 or TRBV12-4 and TRBJ2-7; TRBD1 might be the D (6 bases). The length of the CDR3 is 12 residues. The ends were cut back, 3 bases at V and 7 bases at J, with 10 bases in the middle. The CDR3 here is CASSLNREEQYF. The DNA of the CDR3 is TGTGCCAGCAGTTTGAACAGGGAAGAGCAGTACTTC.

The chain recombines TRBV12-3 or TRBV12-4 with TRBJ2-1; 7 bases map to TRBD2. The length of the CDR3 is 14 residues. V lost 1 base and J lost 9; bases outside the gene matches: 6. In DNA form, the CDR3 reads TGTGCCAGCAGTTTAGGGGACTACTTGGGTGAGCAGTTCTTC. Its translation is CASSLGDYLGEQFF.

This clonotype was detected once. The J gene is TRBJ1-3, the V gene TRBV12-3 or TRBV12-4; 11 positions match TRBD1. V shed 4 bases, J shed 2 bases, and the junction held 4 bases outside the gene matches. This CDR3 contains 16 residues. In nucleotides, the CDR3 is TGTGCCAGCAGTTGGACAGGGGGCTCGGCTGGAAACACCATATATTTT. Translated, it gives CASSWTGGSAGNTIYF.

The chain employs TRBV2 and TRBJ2-1; D call uncertain. V lost 3 bases and J lost 8, with 8 bases in between. The CDR3 is 12 residues long. Germline V CDR1 and CDR2: SNHLY, FYNNEI. The CDR3 sequence: CASSEFHDEQFF. The CDR3 nucleotides are TGTGCCAGCAGTGAGTTTCACGATGAGCAGTTCTTC.

The chain employs TRBV11-2 and TRBJ2-6; possibly TRBD1 or TRBD2 for D (5 bases each). There are 17 residues in the CDR3. The ends were cut back, 0 bases at V and 0 bases at J, with 9 bases in the middle. Per the germline V gene, CDR1 is SGHAT and CDR2 is FQNNGV. CDR3 region: CASSLDLGTSGANVLTF. The CDR3 nucleotides are TGTGCCAGCAGCTTAGATCTGGGGACCTCTGGGGCCAACGTCCTGACTTTC. Filled out from reference TRBV11-2 and TRBJ2-6, the complete variable domain reads EAGVAQSPRYKIIEKRQSVAFWCNPISGHATLYWYQQILGQGPKLLIQFQNNGVVDDSQLPKDRFSAERLKGVDSTLKIQPAKLEDSAVYLCASSLDLGTSGANVLTFGAGSRLTVL.

This chain links TRBV29-1 with TRBJ2-7; D gene unclear. Germline assignment: CDR1 SQVTM and CDR2 ANQGSEA. The V end was cut by 5 bases, the J end by 2 bases, with 10 bases between. This CDR3 contains 12 residues. The CDR3 spells CSVRQSTYEQYF. The CDR3 DNA reads TGCAGCGTTCGGCAGAGCACCTACGAGCAGTACTTC.

The chain has TRBV27 and TRBJ1-5; D is undetermined. This CDR3 is 13 amino acids long. Trimming removed 2 bases at V and 5 bases at J, with 7 bases between. Germline V lookup: CDR1 MNHEY, CDR2 SMNVEV (reference sequence). Here the CDR3 DNA reads TGTGCCAGCAGTTTAAACAGATATCAGCCCCAGCATTTT. Its translation is CASSLNRYQPQHF.